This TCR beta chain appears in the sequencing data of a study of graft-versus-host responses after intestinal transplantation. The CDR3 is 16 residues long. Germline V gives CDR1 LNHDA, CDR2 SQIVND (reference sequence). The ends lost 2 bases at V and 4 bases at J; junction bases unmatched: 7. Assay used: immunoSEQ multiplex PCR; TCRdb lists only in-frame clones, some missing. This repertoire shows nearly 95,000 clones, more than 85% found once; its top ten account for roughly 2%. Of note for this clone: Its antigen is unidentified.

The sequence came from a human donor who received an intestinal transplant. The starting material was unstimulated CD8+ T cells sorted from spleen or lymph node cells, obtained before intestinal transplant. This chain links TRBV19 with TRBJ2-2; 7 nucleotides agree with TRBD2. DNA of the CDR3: TGTGCCAGTAGTATATGGGGGGGTCTTGGCACCGGGGAGCTGTTTTTT. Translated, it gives CASSIWGGLGTGELFF.